A selection of T cell receptor beta chains follows, all from one sample in a study of blood T cell repertoires in COVID-19. The table came from immunoSEQ multiplex PCR; TCRdb's copy has only in-frame clones and leaves some out. The table shows more than 85,000 clones, with 75% occurring only once. Sequencing was performed on peripheral blood. All receptors derive from a woman aged 45 to 65 with acute or convalescent COVID-19. CDR3s include the opening cysteine and the closing phenylalanine or tryptophan. D genes are given only for firm matches. The size of a clone is reported for some rows only, either as once, few or many, or as a class for expanded clones.

v_gene,len,d_gene,j_gene,abundance,CDR3nt,CDR3aa
TRBV7-9,16,.,TRBJ1-2,.,TGTGCCAGCAGCTTAGGGATGGACAGCGCTAACTATGGCTACACCTTC,CASSLGMDSANYGYTF
TRBV7-2,14,.,TRBJ2-2,.,TGTGCCAGCAGCACCTCGGGGTACACCGGGGAGCTGTTTTTT,CASSTSGYTGELFF
TRBV28,11,.,TRBJ2-7,.,TGTGCCAGCGGAGAATCCTACGAGCAGTACTTC,CASGESYEQYF
TRBV18,14,.,TRBJ2-5,.,TGTGCCAGCTCACCCGGACTAAGCCAAGAGACCCAGTACTTC,CASSPGLSQETQYF
TRBV6-5,11,.,TRBJ2-1,.,TGTGCCAGCAGTTACGGAGGTGAGCAGTTCTTC,CASSYGGEQFF
TRBV19,16,TRBD2,TRBJ2-2,.,TGTGCCGCCAGTCTAGCGGGGGCTATGAACACCGGGGAGCTGTTTTTT,CAASLAGAMNTGELFF
TRBV4-1,15,TRBD2,TRBJ2-5,.,TGCGCCAGCAGCCAAGATACTAGCGGGTGGGGAGCCCAGTACTTC,CASSQDTSGWGAQYF
TRBV28,14,TRBD1,TRBJ2-7,once,TGTGCCAGCAGGCTACTAGGACAGGGCAACGAGCAGTACTTC,CASRLLGQGNEQYF
TRBV11-2,15,TRBD1,TRBJ2-7,.,TGTGCCAGCAGCCTCGGGACAGGGGCTGGGAACGAGCAGTACTTC,CASSLGTGAGNEQYF
TRBV6-5,15,TRBD1,TRBJ1-6,.,TGTGCCAGCAGTTCCTTGGACAGGGGGCGTTCACCCCTCCACTTT,CASSSLDRGRSPLHF
TRBV4-1,16,.,TRBJ1-2,.,TGCGCCAGCAGCCAAGCAAGCCGGTCCCGAGGCGATGGCTACACCTTC,CASSQASRSRGDGYTF
TRBV27,20,TRBD1,TRBJ2-1,.,TGTGCCAGCAGTCCCCCCGGATGGACAGGGCAGTTGAGCTCCTACAATGAGCAGTTCTTC,CASSPPGWTGQLSSYNEQFF
TRBV6-6,15,TRBD2,TRBJ2-2,few,TGTGCCAGCAGCCCTCTAGCGGGGAACACCGGGGAGCTGTTTTTT,CASSPLAGNTGELFF
TRBV10-3,14,TRBD2,TRBJ2-1,.,TGTGCCATCAGAGCTAGCGGGGGGGAGGATGAGCAGTTCTTC,CAIRASGGEDEQFF
TRBV19,12,.,TRBJ1-1,.,TGTGCCAGTAGTATACCAAGCTATGAAGCTTTCTTT,CASSIPSYEAFF
TRBV4-2,14,.,TRBJ2-7,.,TGTGCCAGCAGCCCCCGGGGTGGGGCCTACGAGCAGTACTTC,CASSPRGGAYEQYF
TRBV4-2,18,.,TRBJ1-6,.,TGTGCCAGCAGCCCCCGCCGGGGGGTTAGCTCCTATAATTCACCCCTCCACTTT,CASSPRRGVSSYNSPLHF
TRBV19,14,TRBD1,TRBJ2-4,.,TGTGCCAGTAGTGTGGGGACAGGGGAGAACATTCAGTACTTC,CASSVGTGENIQYF
TRBV6-1,13,.,TRBJ1-1,few,TGTGCCAGCAGTGAAACGCGGGACACTGAAGCTTTCTTT,CASSETRDTEAFF
TRBV4-2,15,.,TRBJ1-3,.,TGTGCCAGCAGCCAAGACCCAGGGTCTGGAAACACCATATATTTT,CASSQDPGSGNTIYF
TRBV12-3/TRBV12-4,12,TRBD1,TRBJ1-6,.,TGTGCCTCGACAGGGGGGAATTCACCCCTCCACTTT,CASTGGNSPLHF
TRBV9,12,TRBD1,TRBJ1-2,.,TGTGCCAGCGCAGACAGGGTCTTTGGCTACACCTTC,CASADRVFGYTF
TRBV11-1,16,TRBD2,TRBJ2-1,.,TGTGCCAGCAGCCCCTGGACTAGCGGGGCATACAATGAGCAGTTCTTC,CASSPWTSGAYNEQFF
TRBV11-2,12,.,TRBJ2-1,.,TGTGCCAGCAGCGTTGGACTCTATGAGCAGTTCTTC,CASSVGLYEQFF
TRBV28,13,.,TRBJ2-3,few,TGTGCCAGCAGTTCGCCCTTACTAGAAACGCAGTATTTT,CASSSPLLETQYF
TRBV6-5,15,.,TRBJ2-7,once,TGTGCCAGCAGTTACTCGCAGGACAGAGTTTACGAGCAGTACTTC,CASSYSQDRVYEQYF
TRBV28,15,.,TRBJ2-2,once,TGTGCCAGCAGTTTCGACCCCCGGAGCCCCGGGGAGCTGTTTTTT,CASSFDPRSPGELFF
TRBV5-1,14,.,TRBJ1-1,.,TGCGCCAGCAGCCAACAGGGAGTGGGTACTGAAGCTTTCTTT,CASSQQGVGTEAFF
TRBV6-1,13,.,TRBJ1-2,.,TGTGCCAGCAGTTCCACAGGGTACTATGGCTACACCTTC,CASSSTGYYGYTF
TRBV11-1,14,.,TRBJ1-2,.,TGTGCCAGCAGCCTTTTGGGGGGGGCCTATGGCTACACCTTC,CASSLLGGAYGYTF
TRBV7-2,15,.,TRBJ1-5,.,TGTGCCAGCAGCTTAGTGGGGGGGAGCTATCAGCCCCAGCATTTT,CASSLVGGSYQPQHF
TRBV11-2,15,TRBD1,TRBJ2-2,.,TGTGCCAGCAGCATCGGGACAGCATACACCGGGGAGCTGTTTTTT,CASSIGTAYTGELFF
TRBV28,16,TRBD1,TRBJ1-3,once,TGTGCCAGCAGTTTATTAGGGGACAGGGCTGGAAACACCATATATTTT,CASSLLGDRAGNTIYF
TRBV23-1,19,TRBD1,TRBJ1-5,.,TGCGCCAGCAGTCAACCCGGACAGGGAATGAGTTATAGCAATCAGCCCCAGCATTTT,CASSQPGQGMSYSNQPQHF
TRBV4-2,15,.,TRBJ1-3,once,TGTGCCAGCAGCCAAGGAGATAGCTCTGGAAACACCATATATTTT,CASSQGDSSGNTIYF
TRBV28,18,TRBD2,TRBJ2-3,.,TGTGCCAGCAGTTTCCCAAGCGGGGGACCAACTAGCACAGATACGCAGTATTTT,CASSFPSGGPTSTDTQYF
TRBV11-2,13,.,TRBJ1-2,.,TGTGCCAGCAGCTTATCCAGGGTAGATGGGTCCACCTTC,CASSLSRVDGSTF
TRBV6-5,11,.,TRBJ2-5,.,TGTGCCAGCGAGTCGGGAGAGACCCAGTACTTC,CASESGETQYF
TRBV28,12,.,TRBJ1-2,.,TGTGCCAGCCGCCCTACAGTCTATGGCTACACCTTC,CASRPTVYGYTF
TRBV6-6,12,TRBD1,TRBJ1-2,.,TGTGCCAGCACCCGAACAGGGGATGGCTACACCTTC,CASTRTGDGYTF
TRBV6-6,15,TRBD1,TRBJ1-2,.,TGTGCCAGCAGTTACTCAGGACAGGGGGCGGCTGGCTACACCTTC,CASSYSGQGAAGYTF
TRBV28,16,TRBD1,TRBJ1-1,.,TGTGCCAGCAGTCCTCAGGGACAGGGCAGGAACACTGAAGCTTTCTTT,CASSPQGQGRNTEAFF
TRBV4-2,15,.,TRBJ2-5,.,TGTGCCAGCAGCCCCGACCCTTATTCGGGAGAGACCCAGTACTTC,CASSPDPYSGETQYF
TRBV20-1,14,.,TRBJ2-1,.,TGCAGTGCTAGTCACGGCGGCGCCTACAATGAGCAGTTCTTC,CSASHGGAYNEQFF
TRBV11-2,12,.,TRBJ1-2,.,TGTGCCAGCAGCCGTGACTTCTATGGCTACACCTTC,CASSRDFYGYTF
TRBV12-3/TRBV12-4,13,TRBD1,TRBJ1-2,.,TGTGCCAGCAGCCTTTCAGGGGGCTATGGCTACACCTTC,CASSLSGGYGYTF
TRBV9,12,.,TRBJ1-6,.,TGTGCCAGCAGCGTAGCTAGTTCACCCCTCCACTTT,CASSVASSPLHF
TRBV7-3,16,TRBD2,TRBJ2-3,.,TGTGCCAGCAGCTTAGGAGCGGGGGGCAGCACAGATACGCAGTATTTT,CASSLGAGGSTDTQYF
TRBV12-3/TRBV12-4,11,.,TRBJ2-1,few,TGTGCCAGCAGTTTAGGGCAACAACAGTTCTTC,CASSLGQQQFF
TRBV9,13,TRBD1,TRBJ1-2,.,TGTGCCAGCAGCGAGACAGGGAACTATGGCTACACCTTC,CASSETGNYGYTF
TRBV7-2,15,.,TRBJ1-1,once,TGTGCCAGCAGCTTAGCAGGAGGGGCGAGGGCTGAAGCTTTCTTT,CASSLAGGARAEAFF
TRBV3-1/TRBV3-2,14,TRBD1,TRBJ1-1,.,TGTGCCAGCAGCCAAGGACAGGGTGGTGTTTGGGCTTTCTTT,CASSQGQGGVWAFF
TRBV7-9,15,.,TRBJ1-1,.,TGTGCCAGCAGCTTAGTATTATTAATGAACACTGAAGCTTTCTTT,CASSLVLLMNTEAFF
TRBV5-1,13,.,TRBJ2-2,.,TGCGCCAGCAGCCTAAACAGGGACGGGGAGCTGTTTTTT,CASSLNRDGELFF
TRBV9,15,.,TRBJ2-3,few,TGTGCCAGCAGCGCTTTCCTCACGGACAGAGATACGCAGTATTTT,CASSAFLTDRDTQYF
TRBV12-3/TRBV12-4,13,.,TRBJ1-2,.,TGTGCCAGCAGGGAGTGGGGGGGGCAAGGCTACACCTTC,CASREWGGQGYTF
TRBV2,14,.,TRBJ1-1,.,TGTGCCAGCAGTGAATCGGGGTTAGGCACTGAAGCTTTCTTT,CASSESGLGTEAFF
TRBV12-2,14,.,TRBJ2-2,.,TGTGCAAGTCGCCCCGGGGATTTAAGGGGGGAGCTGTTTTTT,CASRPGDLRGELFF